The 5 T cell receptor beta chains given below trace back to one sample, sequenced in a study of control samples from healthy donors and cancer patients. Clones were sequenced by immunoSEQ multiplex PCR, and TCRdb holds only the in-frame ones, with some missing. The table has over 200,000 clones, roughly four fifths seen once. Input material: PBMCs. These receptor sequences come from a woman in her fifties or sixties with lung cancer.

In its sample, this clone was seen a few times. This sequence joins TRBV7-3 and TRBJ2-7; D gene uncertain. The CDR3 consists of 15 residues. V lost 5 bases and J lost 0, with 14 bases in between. Germline loops: CDR1 SGHTA, CDR2 FQGTGA. CDR3 coding DNA: TGTGCCAGCAGCCCGTCGCAGGCGGTCTCCTACGAGCAGTACTTC. This encodes CASSPSQAVSYEQYF.

The chain employs TRBV7-3 and TRBJ2-1, with 9 bases fitting TRBD2. Germline CDR1 reads SGHTA; CDR2 reads FQGTGA. J gave up 7 bases and V 5 bases, and 9 bases lay outside the gene matches. The CDR3 spans 15 residues. The CDR3 spells CASSKGIAGVNEQFF. The CDR3 DNA reads as TGTGCCAGCAGCAAGGGAATAGCGGGAGTTAATGAGCAGTTCTTC.

This chain connects TRBV1 to TRBJ2-5; the table names TRBD1, a call not compared with the DNA. The DNA end is more similar to TRBJ2-7, so the J call may be wrong. TRBV1 is a pseudogene locus. The CDR3 runs to 14 residues. CDR3 nucleotides: TGCACCAGCAGCCAAGGCACAGATGCGTACGAGCAGTACTTC. This codes for CTSSQGTDAYEQYF.

The chain employs TRBV10-3 and TRBJ2-7; tentative D call: TRBD2 (6 bases). CDR1 is ENHRY and CDR2 is SYGVKD in the germline V gene. The germline V and J ends were trimmed by 4 bases and 2 bases, with 12 bases remaining between them. CDR3 length equals 14 residues. CDR3 residues: CAISVGEVAYEQYF. CDR3 bases: TGTGCCATCAGTGTTGGGGAGGTGGCCTACGAGCAGTACTTC.

The V gene is TRBV10-3, the J gene TRBJ1-1, with D possibly TRBD1 on 6 matching bases. V was shortened by 11 bases and J by 3 bases, with 10 bases between the two germline ends. This CDR3 region has 11 residues. From germline, CDR1 is ENHRY and CDR2 SYGVKD. CDR3 in DNA: TGTGCCGTAGGGGGGGACACTGAAGCTTTCTTT. This encodes CAVGGDTEAFF.